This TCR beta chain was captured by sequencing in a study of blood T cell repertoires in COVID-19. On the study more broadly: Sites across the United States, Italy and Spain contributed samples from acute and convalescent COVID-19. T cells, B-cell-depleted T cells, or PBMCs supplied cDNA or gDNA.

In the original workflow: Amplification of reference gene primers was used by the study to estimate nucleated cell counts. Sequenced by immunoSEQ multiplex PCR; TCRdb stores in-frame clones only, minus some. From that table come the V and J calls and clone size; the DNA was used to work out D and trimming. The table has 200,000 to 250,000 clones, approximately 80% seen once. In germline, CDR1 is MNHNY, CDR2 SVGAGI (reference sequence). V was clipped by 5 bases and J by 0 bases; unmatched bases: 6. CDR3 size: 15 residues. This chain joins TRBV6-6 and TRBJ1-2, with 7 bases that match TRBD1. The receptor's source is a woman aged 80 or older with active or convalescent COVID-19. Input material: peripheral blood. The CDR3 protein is CASSVGQPSNYGYTF. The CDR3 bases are TGTGCCAGCAGTGTGGGACAGCCTTCTAACTATGGCTACACCTTC.